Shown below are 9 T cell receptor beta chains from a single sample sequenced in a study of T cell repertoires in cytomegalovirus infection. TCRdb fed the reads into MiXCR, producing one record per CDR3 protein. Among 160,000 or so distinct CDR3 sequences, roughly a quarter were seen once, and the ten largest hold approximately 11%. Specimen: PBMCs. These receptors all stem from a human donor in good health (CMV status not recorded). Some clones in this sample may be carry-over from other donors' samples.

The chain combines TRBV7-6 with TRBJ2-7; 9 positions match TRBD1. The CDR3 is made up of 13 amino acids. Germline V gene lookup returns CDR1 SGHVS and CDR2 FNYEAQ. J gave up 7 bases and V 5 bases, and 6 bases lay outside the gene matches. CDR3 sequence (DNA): TGTGCCAGCAGCCGTCGACAGGGGGGGGAGCAGTACTTC. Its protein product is CASSRRQGGEQYF.

CDR3 sequence: CASSSEDIRGREETQYF. The CDR3 DNA sequence: TGTGCCAGCAGCTCAGAGGACATCAGGGGGAGGGAAGAGACCCAGTACTTC. The V call is TRBV7-9, the J call TRBJ2-5; tentatively, D is TRBD1 or TRBD2 (7 bases each). Trimming cost V 4 bases and J 3 bases, with 21 bases left between them. Per germline, CDR1 SEHNR and CDR2 FQNEAQ (reference sequence). The CDR3 is made up of 17 amino acids.

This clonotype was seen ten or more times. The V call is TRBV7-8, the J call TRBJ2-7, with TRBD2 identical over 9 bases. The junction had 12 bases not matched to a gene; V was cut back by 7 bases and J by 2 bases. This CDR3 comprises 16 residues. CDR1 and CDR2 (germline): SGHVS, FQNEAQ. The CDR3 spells CASTLAGGAWAYEQYF. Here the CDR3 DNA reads TGTGCCAGCACCCTGGCGGGGGGGGCCTGGGCCTACGAGCAGTACTTC.

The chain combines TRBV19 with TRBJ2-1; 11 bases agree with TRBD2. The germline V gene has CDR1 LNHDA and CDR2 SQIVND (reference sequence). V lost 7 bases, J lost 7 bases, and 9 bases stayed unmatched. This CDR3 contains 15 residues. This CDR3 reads CASKTSGSAMNEQFF. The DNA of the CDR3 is TGTGCCAGTAAAACTAGCGGGAGCGCCATGAATGAGCAGTTCTTC.

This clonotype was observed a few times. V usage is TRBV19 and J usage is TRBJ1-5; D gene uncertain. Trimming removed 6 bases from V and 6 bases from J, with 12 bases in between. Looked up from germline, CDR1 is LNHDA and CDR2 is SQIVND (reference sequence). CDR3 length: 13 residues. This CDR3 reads CASRRRDGQPQHF. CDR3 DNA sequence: TGTGCCAGTAGAAGGAGGGATGGTCAGCCCCAGCATTTT.

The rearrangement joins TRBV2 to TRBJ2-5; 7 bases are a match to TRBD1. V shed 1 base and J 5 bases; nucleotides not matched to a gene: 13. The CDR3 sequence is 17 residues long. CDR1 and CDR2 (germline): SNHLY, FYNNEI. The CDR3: CASSEVGAHRGEETQYF. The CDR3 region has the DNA TGTGCCAGCAGTGAAGTGGGCGCTCACAGGGGAGAGGAGACCCAGTACTTC.

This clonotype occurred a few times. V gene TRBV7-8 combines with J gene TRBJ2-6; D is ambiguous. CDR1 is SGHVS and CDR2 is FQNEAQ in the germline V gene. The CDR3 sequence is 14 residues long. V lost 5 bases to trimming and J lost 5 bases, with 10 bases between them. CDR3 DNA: TGTGCCAGCAGCCCAGAGGCGTGGGCCAACGTCCTGACTTTC. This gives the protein CASSPEAWANVLTF. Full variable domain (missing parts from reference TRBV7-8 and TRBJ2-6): GAGVSQSPRYKVAKRGQDVALRCDPISGHVSLFWYQQALGQGPEFLTYFQNEAQLDKSGLPSDRFFAERPEGSVSTLKIQRTQQEDSAVYLCASSPEAWANVLTFGAGSRLTVL.

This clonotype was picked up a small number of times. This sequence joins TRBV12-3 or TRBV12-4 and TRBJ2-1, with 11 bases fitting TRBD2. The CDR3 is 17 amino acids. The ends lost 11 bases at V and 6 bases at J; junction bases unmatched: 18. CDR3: CASLDGLAGPSANEQFF. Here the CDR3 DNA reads TGTGCCTCCCTGGATGGACTAGCGGGCCCCTCAGCCAATGAGCAGTTCTTC.

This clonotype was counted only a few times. The CDR3 loop is CASSYSRVGGDAYEQYF. The CDR3, as DNA: TGTGCCAGCAGTTACTCTAGAGTCGGGGGGGATGCCTACGAGCAGTACTTC. The chain combines TRBV6-5 with TRBJ2-7, with 8 nucleotides matching TRBD2. The CDR3 is 17 residues long. Trimming removed 0 bases from V and 2 bases from J; junction bases left unmatched: 9. Germline V CDR1 and CDR2: MNHEY, SVGAGI.